The rows below give T cell receptor beta chains drawn from one sample of a study of regulatory T cells in long-lasting Graves disease. Using its own MiXCR run on the multiplex PCR reads, TCRdb lists one record per CDR3 protein. The sample consists of approximately 300,000 distinct CDR3 sequences, about 18% of them appearing once. The specimen was peripheral blood mononuclear cells (PBMCs), collected at new diagnosis, from a patient treated with antithyroid drugs. Receptors originate from a female donor with Graves disease. CDR3s include the opening cysteine and the closing phenylalanine or tryptophan. A D gene is named only where the DNA matches it firmly. Clone size appears in some rows only: once, few, many, or a class for an expanded clone.

TRBD1	TRBV3-1	TRBJ1-1	16	-	TGTGCCAGCAGCCAAGTGAGGACAGGACCGAACACTGAAGCTTTCTTT	CASSQVRTGPNTEAFF
-	TRBV19	TRBJ2-2	14	many	TGTGCCAGTAGTCCAAGACAGACTAGCGGGGAGCTGTTTTTT	CASSPRQTSGELFF
TRBD2	TRBV2	TRBJ2-3	17	many	TGTGCCAGCAGGTCGCTAAGGACTAGCGACCACACAGATACGCAGTATTTT	CASRSLRTSDHTDTQYF
TRBD2	TRBV29-1	TRBJ2-1	16	many	TGCAGCGTGGCACCGGGACTAGCGGCGACCTACAATGAGCAGTTCTTC	CSVAPGLAATYNEQFF
-	TRBV15	TRBJ2-5	15	many	TGTGCCACCAGCAGGACGACAGCGTACCAAGAGACCCAGTACTTC	CATSRTTAYQETQYF
TRBD2	TRBV12-3/TRBV12-4	TRBJ2-1	18	few	TGTGCCACCCTAGAGTGCTTTTTGGGGCTAGCGGACTACAATGAGCAGTTCTTC	CATLECFLGLADYNEQFF
TRBD1	TRBV12-3/TRBV12-4	TRBJ1-3	16	many	TGTGCCAGCAGTTTAAGGGACAGAGTCTCTGGAAACACCATATATTTT	CASSLRDRVSGNTIYF
-	TRBV2	TRBJ2-7	15	many	TGTGCCAGCAGCTTTAACGGCAGAGCCCAGGACGAGCAGTACTTC	CASSFNGRAQDEQYF
-	TRBV24-1	TRBJ2-1	15	many	TGTGCCACCAGTGATTTGACCGGACAGAAGAATGAGCAGTTCTTC	CATSDLTGQKNEQFF
TRBD1	TRBV2	TRBJ1-1	15	-	TGTGCCAGCAGTGAAGACAGGGGGAAGAACACTGAAGCTTTCTTT	CASSEDRGKNTEAFF
-	TRBV19	TRBJ1-5	13	few	TGTGCCAGTAGGTCGGGGGGCAATCAGCCCCAGCATTTT	CASRSGGNQPQHF
TRBD2	TRBV10-2	TRBJ2-1	15	many	TGCGCCAGCAGTGAGAGTAGCGGGAGCGGCAATGAGCAGTTCTTC	CASSESSGSGNEQFF
-	TRBV4-1	TRBJ2-1	14	many	TGCGCCAGCAGCCAACAGTACTCCTACAATGAGCAGTTCTTC	CASSQQYSYNEQFF
-	TRBV12-3/TRBV12-4	TRBJ2-7	13	many	TGTGCCAGCAGTTTAGGAGCGGTCTACGAGCAGTACTTC	CASSLGAVYEQYF
TRBD1	TRBV24-1	TRBJ1-2	15	many	TGTGCCACCAGTGATTCCGGGACAGGGGGCTGGGGCTACACCTTC	CATSDSGTGGWGYTF
TRBD2	TRBV20-1	TRBJ2-5	18	many	TGCAGTGCCCCGCTTAGGGTCAGCGGGAGGGCCAGTACGGAGACCCAGTACTTC	CSAPLRVSGRASTETQYF
-	TRBV3-1	TRBJ2-1	15	many	TGTGCCAGCAGCTCATCGTGGGTATCAGCGGATGAGCAGTTCTTC	CASSSSWVSADEQFF
TRBD2	TRBV7-2	TRBJ2-1	15	many	TGTGCCAGCAGCTCACTAGCGTCACAACCCCCGGGCGAGTTCTTC	CASSSLASQPPGEFF
TRBD2	TRBV6-2/TRBV6-3	TRBJ2-4	15	many	TGTGCCAGCAGTGGATTAGCGGGTTCCAAAAACATTCAGTACTTC	CASSGLAGSKNIQYF
TRBD2	TRBV20-1	TRBJ2-1	16	few	TGCAGTGCGGGGACTAGCGGGAGTATCTCCTACAATGAGCAGTTCTTC	CSAGTSGSISYNEQFF
-	TRBV18	TRBJ2-3	15	many	TGTGCCAGCTCACCACCCAGCGTTGGCACAGATACGCAGTATTTT	CASSPPSVGTDTQYF
-	TRBV19	TRBJ1-5	18	many	TGTGCCAGTAGTATAGCTGGTGGGCAGATCTATAGCAATCAGCCCCAGCATTTT	CASSIAGGQIYSNQPQHF
TRBD2	TRBV7-2	TRBJ2-7	19	many	TGTGCCAGCAGCTTAGTCCCGGGACTAGTTTTTAATCCCCCCTACGAGCAGTACTTC	CASSLVPGLVFNPPYEQYF
TRBD2	TRBV7-9	TRBJ2-3	14	-	TGTGCCAGCAGCACGCGGACTAGCGAGGATACGCAGTATTTT	CASSTRTSEDTQYF
-	TRBV9	TRBJ2-7	15	many	TGTGCCAGCAGCGGTAGCGGGACAGCCTCCTACGAGCAGTACTTC	CASSGSGTASYEQYF
TRBD1	TRBV10-1	TRBJ2-2	15	many	TGTGCCAGCAGTGAAGACAGGGCGAACACCGGGGAGCTGTTTTTT	CASSEDRANTGELFF
-	TRBV4-2	TRBJ2-5	15	few	TGTGCCAGCAGCCAAGACGACTTAGCCCAAGAGACCCAGTACTTC	CASSQDDLAQETQYF
TRBD2	TRBV7-9	TRBJ2-1	15	many	TGTGCCAGCAGCTCGGGACGGGAGGTAGGGAATGAGCAGTTCTTC	CASSSGREVGNEQFF
-	TRBV28	TRBJ2-7	15	many	TGTGCCAGCAGTTTATGGGGATCCCGGGCCTACGAGCAGTACTTC	CASSLWGSRAYEQYF
-	TRBV7-9	TRBJ2-3	15	many	TGTGCCAGCAGCTTAGAGGCAGGGGTGGCAGATACGCAGTATTTT	CASSLEAGVADTQYF
-	TRBV6-1	TRBJ1-2	14	-	TGTGCCAGCAACCTACGGGACACCAGCTATGGCTACACCTTC	CASNLRDTSYGYTF
TRBD1	TRBV11-1	TRBJ1-1	16	many	TGTGCCAGCAGACGGGACAGGGGCGCGGGGAACACTGAAGCTTTCTTT	CASRRDRGAGNTEAFF
TRBD2	TRBV27	TRBJ2-1	20	many	TGTGCCAGCAGTTTCCGCGCCGGGACTAGCTCCGGCCGCTCCTACAATGAGCAGTTCTTC	CASSFRAGTSSGRSYNEQFF
TRBD2	TRBV28	TRBJ2-3	13	many	TGTGTAACTGGCGGGAGGGCCGTAAATACGCAGTATTTT	CVTGGRAVNTQYF
TRBD2	TRBV4-1	TRBJ2-1	17	-	TGCGCCAGCAGCCAGGAAAGAGCGGGAGCCCAGAATCGGGAGCAGTTCTTC	CASSQERAGAQNREQFF
-	TRBV6-1	TRBJ1-2	10	many	TGTGCCAGCAAAGGAATAGGGACCACCTTC	CASKGIGTTF
-	TRBV7-9	TRBJ1-5	15	many	TGTGCCAGCAGCTTAGCTGGGGGTGGTAATCAGCCCCAGCATTTT	CASSLAGGGNQPQHF
-	TRBV30	TRBJ2-7	12	few	TGTGCCTGGAGTGTAACCCTCTACGAGCAGTACTTC	CAWSVTLYEQYF
-	TRBV6-1	TRBJ1-2	14	many	TGTGCCAGCAGACTGGACGGTGTTGTGCCGTCTTACACCTTC	CASRLDGVVPSYTF
TRBD1	TRBV4-1	TRBJ1-6	14	few	TGCGCCAGCAGCCAAGGACAGGGGGATTCACCCCTCCACTTT	CASSQGQGDSPLHF
-	TRBV5-5	TRBJ1-5	14	many	TGTGCCAGCAGCTACAGTTATAGCAATCAGCCCCAGCATTTT	CASSYSYSNQPQHF
TRBD1	TRBV6-4	TRBJ1-5	18	many	TGTGCCAGCACTCCGGGACAGGGTATGACTTATAGCAATCAGCCCCAGCATTTT	CASTPGQGMTYSNQPQHF
-	TRBV30	TRBJ1-1	14	many	TGTGCCTGGAGTGTACTTGGGGCGGACACTGAAGCTTTCTTT	CAWSVLGADTEAFF
-	TRBV6-1	TRBJ1-6	12	many	TGTGCCAGCACCAGGGGTGGCTCACCCCTCCACTTT	CASTRGGSPLHF
-	TRBV29-1	TRBJ2-7	13	once	TGCAGCGCCGACCAGGGCGACTCCTACGAGCAGTACTTC	CSADQGDSYEQYF
-	TRBV6-9	TRBJ1-3	16	-	TGTGCCAGCAGTTACTCGAAGGGACATCATGGAAACACCATATATTTT	CASSYSKGHHGNTIYF
-	TRBV20-1	TRBJ2-2	13	-	TGCAGTGCTAGGGGGCGGAACACCGGGGAGCTGTTTTTT	CSARGRNTGELFF
-	TRBV12-3/TRBV12-4	TRBJ1-6	15	many	TGTGCCAGCAGTTCTCTTTTTGGCTCGGATTCACCCCTCCACTTT	CASSSLFGSDSPLHF
-	TRBV6-9	TRBJ2-7	16	-	TGTGCCAGCAGTTACTCTCCTCCCGGGCTATCCTACGAGCAGTACTTC	CASSYSPPGLSYEQYF
-	TRBV30	TRBJ2-7	14	many	TGTGCCTGGAGGACGACGGAGAGCTCCTACGAGCAGTACTTC	CAWRTTESSYEQYF